Sequencing of this T cell receptor (beta chain) was carried out in a study of PD-L1 blockade in urothelial cancer. About the research overall: Atezolizumab, begun by patients in the mid-2010s, was given at 1,200 mg intravenously every 3 weeks. Blood analysis took place 3 weeks (second dose) and 6 weeks after treatment start. Chemotherapy regimens numbering 0 to 3 had been given to patients.

This clone has more than one count but fewer than ten. Per patient, between 1 and 8 samples were collected at pretreatment and on-treatment time points. The method was immunoSEQ multiplex PCR; TCRdb's version includes in-frame clones alone and lacks a portion of them. The sample includes roughly 60,000 clones, around 80% seen only once; the top ten take around 4.6%. This sequence was found in a man aged 65 to 79 with urothelial cancer. The sequenced sample was PBMCs, obtained around atezolizumab (anti-PD-L1) treatment.

CDR3 nucleotide sequence: TGTGCCAGCAGCGTACAGGACAGCGGCGAGCAGTACTTC. This codes for CASSVQDSGEQYF. V is TRBV9 and J is TRBJ2-7; D is perhaps TRBD1 (6 bases). This CDR3 spans 13 amino acids. Trimming removed 1 base at V and 6 bases at J, with 11 bases between. Germline V gene data show CDR1 as SGDLS and CDR2 as YYNGEE.